Below, 15 T cell receptor beta chains from the same sample are listed, as sequenced in a study of T cells in Graves' hyperthyroidism and ophthalmopathy. RNA transcripts gave rise to amplified TCR beta CDR3 regions. HTBI primers were employed in a first-round RT-PCR of the TCR CDR3. A single record per CDR3 protein comes from TCRdb applying MiXCR to the multiplex PCR reads. This table holds fewer than 850,000 distinct CDR3 sequences, roughly 17% found once. The sample consisted of blood. The receptors shown here come from a man aged 50 to 60 with Graves' hyperthyroidism.

The genes are TRBV5-6 and TRBJ2-7; 9 nucleotides agree with TRBD1. The CDR3 sequence is 14 residues long. V dropped 4 bases and J dropped 4; count of bases not matched to a gene: 6. CDR1 and CDR2 from the germline V gene are SGHDT and YYEEEE. DNA for the CDR3: TGTGCCAGCAGCGGGACAGGGCTACTTTACGAGCAGTACTTC. This translates into CASSGTGLLYEQYF.

This clonotype was seen ten or more times. This chain links TRBV6-5 with TRBJ2-7; D is possibly TRBD2 (6 bases). Germline lookup yields CDR1 MNHEY and CDR2 SVGAGI. V lost 4 bases and J lost 3, with 16 bases in between. The CDR3 contains 15 residues. The CDR3 region is CASSFTISGYYEQYF. The CDR3 DNA sequence: TGTGCCAGCAGTTTCACAATTAGCGGATACTACGAGCAGTACTTC.

The genes are TRBV12-3 or TRBV12-4 and TRBJ1-5; D gene unclear. The CDR3 spans 12 residues. V shed 5 bases and J shed 7 bases, with 9 bases lying between them. The CDR3 DNA reads as TGTGCCAGCAGTGAAGCCCCCCAGCCCCAGCATTTT. Its translation is CASSEAPQPQHF.

In this sample, this clonotype turned up many times. The rearrangement links TRBV14 to TRBJ1-4, with 8 bases matching TRBD1. CDR3 size: 15 residues. CDR1 and CDR2 from the germline V gene are SGHDN and FVKESK. With V trimmed by 4 bases and J by 5 bases, 6 bases remained unmatched. CDR3 in amino acids: CASSRQGPINEKLFF. The DNA of the CDR3 is TGTGCCAGCAGCCGACAGGGGCCGATAAATGAAAAACTGTTTTTT.

The rearrangement uses TRBV11-2 and TRBJ2-7, with 8 bases matching TRBD1. CDR1 and CDR2 from the germline V gene are SGHAT and FQNNGV. There are 14 residues in the CDR3. V lost 1 base, J lost 6 bases, and 5 bases stayed unmatched. The CDR3 nucleotides read TGTGCCAGCAGCTTAGGGACAGGGAACCGCGAGCAGTACTTC. This codes for CASSLGTGNREQYF.

This clonotype occurred a few times. The rearrangement links TRBV20-1 to TRBJ1-5; a possible D gene is TRBD1 (5 bases). Per germline, CDR1 DFQATT and CDR2 SNEGSKA (reference sequence). The CDR3 is 14 residues long. The V end lost 0 bases, the J end lost 0 bases, and 6 bases lay between the germline ends. The CDR3 DNA reads TGCAGTGCTAGAGAGGACAATAGCAATCAGCCCCAGCATTTT. Translating it yields CSAREDNSNQPQHF.

This clonotype was counted between two and nine times. The chain is built from TRBV6-2 or TRBV6-3 and TRBJ2-7; D is ambiguous. V lost 0 bases and J lost 4, with 10 bases in between. The germline V gene has CDR1 MNHEY and CDR2 SVGEGT. CDR3 length: 14 residues. CDR3 in amino acids: CASSYSNSLYEQYF. The CDR3 DNA reads as TGTGCCAGCAGTTACTCGAACAGTTTATACGAGCAGTACTTC.

The chain is built from TRBV6-1 and TRBJ2-1; 7 bases line up with TRBD1. V lost 6 bases and J lost 4; bases outside the gene matches: 12. The germline CDR1 and CDR2 sequences are MNHNS and SASEGT. The length of the CDR3 is 16 residues. In DNA form, the CDR3 reads TGTGCCAGCAGCCAAGGATATGGGACAGCTTACAATGAGCAGTTCTTC. It translates to CASSQGYGTAYNEQFF.

This clonotype has a handful of counts. V usage is TRBV4-1 and J usage is TRBJ2-7, with a possible D match to TRBD2 (5 bases). The CDR3 extends over 13 amino acids. The V end was cut by 6 bases, the J end by 6 bases, with 15 bases between. The germline V gene encodes CDR1 MGHRA and CDR2 YSYEKL. The CDR3 bases are TGCGCCAGCAGACCCACCGAGGGCGGCGAGCAGTACTTC. Amino acids: CASRPTEGGEQYF.

This clonotype came up many times. The genes are TRBV5-1 and TRBJ2-7; D remains ambiguous. This CDR3 region has 13 residues. V was cut by 5 bases and J by 1 base, with 10 bases left in between. Germline loops: CDR1 SGHRS, CDR2 YFSETQ. CDR3 DNA: TGCGCCAGCAGACCCCAGAGGTCCTACGAGCAGTACTTC. Protein product: CASRPQRSYEQYF.

This clonotype has a count of ten or more. The chain is built from TRBV15 and TRBJ2-3; D is uncertain. The V end lost 1 base, the J end lost 3 bases, and 14 bases lay between the germline ends. Germline V gene lookup returns CDR1 LNHNV and CDR2 YYDKDF (reference sequence). CDR3 size: 16 residues. The CDR3 is CATSRGGSRLTDTQYF. CDR3 nucleotide sequence: TGTGCCACCAGCAGAGGCGGCAGTCGATTAACAGATACGCAGTATTTT.

The J gene is TRBJ2-1, the V gene TRBV19, with 15 bases identical to TRBD2. The V gene end was trimmed by 4 bases and the J gene end by 7 bases; junction bases not matched to a gene: 8. Germline CDR1 reads LNHDA; CDR2 reads SQIVND (reference sequence). The CDR3 loop spans 17 amino acids. The CDR3 protein is CASSTRTSGRVWNEQFF. Written as DNA, the CDR3 is TGTGCCAGTAGTACACGGACTAGCGGGAGGGTATGGAATGAGCAGTTCTTC.

This clonotype appeared many times. The chain couples TRBV28 to TRBJ2-3, with 9 bases matching TRBD2. Germline-derived CDR1 and CDR2 are MDHEN and SYDVKM. CDR3 length: 16 residues. The J segment lost 1 base and the V segment lost 7 bases, leaving 9 bases of the junction unmatched. This CDR3 is CASTQGSGGRTDTQYF. The CDR3 nucleotides read TGTGCCAGCACCCAAGGTAGCGGGGGACGCACAGATACGCAGTATTTT.

The table lists this clonotype with many counts. The V gene is TRBV2, the J gene TRBJ2-7; a weak D match, TRBD2 (6 bases). Germline CDR1 SNHLY, CDR2 FYNNEI. V lost 8 bases and J lost 6, with 11 bases in between. The CDR3 extends over 11 amino acids. CDR3 protein: CASGSSAEQYF. CDR3 DNA sequence: TGTGCCAGCGGATCTAGCGCCGAGCAGTACTTC.

The chain employs TRBV19 and TRBJ1-3; D is ambiguous. Germline V gene sequence: CDR1 LNHDA, CDR2 SQIVND (reference sequence). V lost 3 bases and J lost 0, with 9 bases in between. This CDR3 region has 15 residues. The CDR3 region is CASSIFEDSGNTIYF. The DNA for the CDR3 is TGTGCCAGTAGTATTTTTGAAGACTCTGGAAACACCATATATTTT.